The table lists the clone carrying this TCR beta chain with a count of one. Germline V gene sequence: CDR1 SGHTA, CDR2 FQGTGA. This CDR3 region has 15 residues. J was trimmed by 13 bases and V by 5 bases; bases with no gene match: 11. This sample stems from a study of control samples from healthy donors and cancer patients. Assay: immunoSEQ multiplex PCR; the TCRdb copy retains only in-frame clones and omits some. In the table there are 100,000 to 150,000 clones, over 75% of which are singletons. The chain couples TRBV7-3 to TRBJ2-3; 14 nucleotides line up with TRBD2. Sequences were obtained from blood. The TCR comes from a man younger than 30 in good health. CDR3 nucleotide sequence: TGTGCCAGCAGCGCAGGACTAGCGGGAGGCCAAACGAAGTATTTT. It encodes CASSAGLAGGQTKYF.